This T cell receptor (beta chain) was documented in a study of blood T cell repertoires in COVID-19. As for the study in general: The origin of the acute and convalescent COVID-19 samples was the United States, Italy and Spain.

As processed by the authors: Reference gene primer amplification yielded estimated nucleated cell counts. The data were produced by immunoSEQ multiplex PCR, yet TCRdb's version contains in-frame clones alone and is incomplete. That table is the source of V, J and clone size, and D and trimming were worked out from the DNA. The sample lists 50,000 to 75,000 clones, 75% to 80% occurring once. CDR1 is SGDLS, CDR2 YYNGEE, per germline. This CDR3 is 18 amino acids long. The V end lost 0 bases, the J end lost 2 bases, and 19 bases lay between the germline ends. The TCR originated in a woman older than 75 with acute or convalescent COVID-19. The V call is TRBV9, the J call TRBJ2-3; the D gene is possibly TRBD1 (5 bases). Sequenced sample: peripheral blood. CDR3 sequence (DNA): TGTGCCAGCAGCGTAGGAGGTCACCGCCAGGGCCTCACAGATACGCAGTATTTT. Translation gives CASSVGGHRQGLTDTQYF.